This T cell receptor (beta chain) was observed in a study of tumor and adjacent non-tumor tissue in lung cancer. The wider study: Histology: 11 to 13 adenocarcinoma, a couple of squamous cell carcinoma, 1 small cell lung cancer. General study points: Compared with tumor, normal lung showed significantly lower TCR diversity.

This clonotype was seen a single time. The antigen is not known. Possible read error: a much larger clone is one base away. In germline, CDR1 is DFQATT, CDR2 SNEGSKA (reference sequence). The CDR3 loop spans 12 amino acids. The library came from three nested PCR rounds adapted from ARM-PCR protocols. TCRdb independently ran MiXCR on the multiplex PCR reads; one entry per CDR3 protein. The table includes more than 75,000 distinct CDR3 sequences, under 70% detected once. This sample's RNA came from whole unsorted tissue. The chain has TRBV20-1 and TRBJ2-5; TRBD1 aligns across 8 bases. Sequences were obtained from lung tumor tissue. This receptor was taken from a woman in her sixties or seventies with non-small cell lung cancer. The DNA for the CDR3 is TGCAGTGCTACAGGGGGCCAAGAGACCCAGCACTTC. Translated, it gives CSATGGQETQHF.